This entry describes one T cell receptor beta chain. The target antigen is unknown. This CDR3 comprises 15 residues. The junction had 4 bases not matched to a gene; V was cut back by 2 bases and J by 0 bases. In germline, CDR1 is SGHRS, CDR2 YFSETQ. It was with 60 Vbeta and 13 Jbeta primers that the PCR ran. The protocol was immunoSEQ multiplex PCR, while the TCRdb copy is restricted to in-frame clones and leaves out a portion. The sample lists around 140,000 clones, 80% occurring once. This record comes from a study of cytomegalovirus exposure and HLA in healthy donors. The study, taken as a whole, reports: According to an earlier analysis, most TCR beta V segments yielded productive rearrangements about 90% or about 30% of the time. Later work found most CMV-associated TCR beta chains apparently HLA-restricted.

The chain links TRBV5-1 to TRBJ1-1, with TRBD1 identical over 7 bases. Sequenced input: PBMCs. The receptor was isolated from a man aged 50-59 years in good health and CMV-seronegative. The CDR3 here is CASSLQGTLNTEAFF. CDR3 nucleotides: TGCGCCAGCAGCTTACAGGGGACCTTGAACACTGAAGCTTTCTTT.